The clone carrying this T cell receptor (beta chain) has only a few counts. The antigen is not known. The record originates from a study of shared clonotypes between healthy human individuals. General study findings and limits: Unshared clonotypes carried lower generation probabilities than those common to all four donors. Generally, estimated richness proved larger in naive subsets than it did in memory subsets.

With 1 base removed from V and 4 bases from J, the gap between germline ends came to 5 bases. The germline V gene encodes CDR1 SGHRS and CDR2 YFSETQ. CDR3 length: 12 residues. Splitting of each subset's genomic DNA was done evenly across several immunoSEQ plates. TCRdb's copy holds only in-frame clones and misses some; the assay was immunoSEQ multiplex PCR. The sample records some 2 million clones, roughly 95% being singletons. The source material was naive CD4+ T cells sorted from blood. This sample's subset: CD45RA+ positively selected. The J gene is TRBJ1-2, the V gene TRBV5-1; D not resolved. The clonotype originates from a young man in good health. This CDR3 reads CASSLYGYGYTF. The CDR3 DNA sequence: TGCGCCAGCAGCTTGTACGGCTATGGCTACACCTTC.